The rows below give T cell receptor beta chains drawn from one sample of a study of blood T cell repertoires in COVID-19. The table came from immunoSEQ multiplex PCR; TCRdb's copy has only in-frame clones and leaves some out. The sample records 150,000 to 200,000 clones, around nine tenths being singletons. Sequencing used peripheral blood. These receptors came from a woman between 65 and 79 years old with COVID-19, enrolled during active disease. Both conserved end residues are part of each CDR3. A D gene is named only where the DNA matches it firmly. Expanded clones are given a class, and other clones once, few, many or no size at all.

>NA|TRBV15|TRBJ2-7|TRBD2
CATSRESGSYYEQYF
TGTGCCACCAGCAGAGAAAGCGGGAGCTACTACGAGCAGTACTTC
>few|TRBV3-1/TRBV3-2|TRBJ1-1|NA
CASSQGLSQHTEAFF
TGTGCCAGCAGCCAAGGTTTGAGTCAACACACTGAAGCTTTCTTT
>NA|TRBV5-1|TRBJ1-1|TRBD1
CASSRGQGATEAFF
TGCGCCAGCAGCCGGGGACAGGGGGCTACTGAAGCTTTCTTT
>NA|TRBV6-5|TRBJ1-2|NA
CASTLHEDYGYTF
TGTGCCAGCACTCTCCACGAGGACTATGGCTACACCTTC
>NA|TRBV5-4|TRBJ2-1|TRBD1
CASSLAGTAKNEQFF
TGTGCCAGCAGCTTGGCCGGGACAGCAAAAAATGAGCAGTTCTTC
>NA|TRBV5-5|TRBJ1-5|TRBD1
CASTPGTGLNQPQHF
TGTGCCAGCACCCCGGGGACAGGGCTCAATCAGCCCCAGCATTTT
>NA|TRBV6-6|TRBJ2-7|NA
CASTVDSGTGEQYF
TGTGCCAGCACGGTGGATAGCGGAACTGGGGAGCAGTACTTC
>NA|TRBV18|TRBJ1-5|TRBD1
CASSQGTGDQPQHF
TGTGCCAGCTCACAGGGGACAGGGGACCAGCCCCAGCATTTT
>NA|TRBV3-1/TRBV3-2|TRBJ2-7|NA
CASGRGTSTTYEQYF
TGTGCCAGCGGCCGAGGGACTTCAACCACCTACGAGCAGTACTTC
>NA|TRBV7-3|TRBJ2-5|NA
CASSFTDQETQYF
TGTGCCAGCAGCTTTACGGACCAAGAGACCCAGTACTTC
>NA|TRBV7-3|TRBJ2-1|NA
CASRQDSASYNEQFF
TGTGCCAGCAGACAAGACAGCGCTTCCTACAATGAGCAGTTCTTC
>few|TRBV5-1|TRBJ1-1|NA
CASSLAGNTEAFF
TGCGCCAGCAGCTTGGCGGGGAACACTGAAGCTTTCTTT
>NA|TRBV6-1|TRBJ1-6|NA
CASSERGASPLHF
TGTGCCAGCAGTGAAAGGGGCGCATCACCCCTCCACTTT
>once|TRBV6-6|TRBJ1-5|NA
CASSYSMTVNQPQHF
TGTGCCAGCAGTTACTCGATGACAGTCAATCAGCCCCAGCATTTT
>few|TRBV28|TRBJ1-6|TRBD1
CASSPGDRVHSPLHF
TGTGCCAGCAGTCCGGGGGACAGGGTACATTCACCCCTCCACTTT
>NA|TRBV28|TRBJ1-5|TRBD1
CASSLSPGGQPQHF
TGTGCCAGCAGTTTAAGTCCAGGGGGTCAGCCCCAGCATTTT
>NA|TRBV29-1|TRBJ2-7|TRBD1
CSVGGQAYEQYF
TGCAGCGTTGGAGGACAGGCCTACGAGCAGTACTTC
>NA|TRBV25-1|TRBJ1-4|TRBD1
CASSDLLRTGGEEKLFF
TGTGCCAGCAGTGATCTCCTACGGACAGGGGGAGAGGAAAAACTGTTTTTT
>NA|TRBV3-1/TRBV3-2|TRBJ2-1|NA
CASSQDFFGKRSSYNEQFF
TGTGCCAGCAGCCAAGACTTTTTCGGCAAGCGGAGCTCCTACAATGAGCAGTTCTTC
>NA|TRBV12-5|TRBJ2-5|NA
CASGLDGGTQYF
TGTGCTAGTGGTTTGGACGGGGGGACCCAGTACTTC
>NA|TRBV11-2|TRBJ1-4|TRBD1
CASSLDRGLNEKLFF
TGTGCCAGCAGCTTAGACAGGGGGCTTAATGAAAAACTGTTTTTT
>NA|TRBV6-5|TRBJ2-3|NA
CASRASFKRTAQYF
TGTGCCAGCAGGGCCTCGTTCAAGCGAACGGCGCAGTATTTT
>once|TRBV28|TRBJ1-5|NA
CASSFGSNQPQHF
TGTGCCAGCAGTTTCGGGAGCAATCAGCCCCAGCATTTT
>NA|TRBV19|TRBJ1-1|NA
CASSLRQAANTEAFF
TGTGCCAGTAGTCTCCGACAGGCTGCCAACACTGAAGCTTTCTTT
>once|TRBV25-1|TRBJ2-5|NA
CASSPGLETQYF
TGTGCCAGCAGTCCGGGACTAGAGACCCAGTACTTC
>NA|TRBV7-2|TRBJ1-5|TRBD1
CASSENRGPQHF
TGTGCCAGCAGCGAGAACAGGGGACCCCAGCATTTT
>once|TRBV11-3|TRBJ2-3|TRBD1
CASSSGGTGITDTQYF
TGTGCCAGCAGCTCTGGGGGGACAGGGATCACAGATACGCAGTATTTT
>few|TRBV11-3|TRBJ2-1|TRBD2
CASSPSGTSGRAGQFF
TGTGCCAGCAGCCCTTCGGGGACTAGCGGGAGGGCCGGGCAGTTCTTC
>NA|TRBV11-2|TRBJ2-5|TRBD1
CASSPIRTGSPDF
TGTGCCAGCAGCCCTATTAGGACAGGGTCCCCTGACTTC
>once|TRBV2|TRBJ1-2|TRBD1
CASRQGGNGGYTF
TGTGCCAGTAGACAGGGGGGTAATGGTGGCTACACCTTC
>NA|TRBV5-4|TRBJ2-2|NA
CASSWGAGVRTGELFF
TGTGCCAGCAGCTGGGGGGCGGGAGTAAGGACCGGGGAGCTGTTTTTT
>NA|TRBV5-1|TRBJ2-3|TRBD2
CASSLTSGSSDTQYF
TGCGCCAGCAGCCTGACTAGCGGGAGCTCAGATACGCAGTATTTT
>NA|TRBV7-2|TRBJ1-2|NA
CASSKGGTDYGYTF
TGTGCCAGCAGCAAAGGCGGGACGGACTATGGCTACACCTTC
>once|TRBV7-9|TRBJ1-6|NA
CASSSSSYNSPLHF
TGTGCCAGCAGTTCGAGCTCCTATAATTCACCCCTCCACTTT
>NA|TRBV7-8|TRBJ2-3|TRBD2
CASSRLAGGSTDTQYF
TGTGCCAGCAGCCGTTTAGCGGGGGGGAGCACAGATACGCAGTATTTT
>NA|TRBV28|TRBJ2-7|TRBD1
CASTPSRDSPSHEQYF
TGTGCCAGCACTCCCTCCCGGGACAGCCCGAGCCACGAGCAGTACTTC
>NA|TRBV5-1|TRBJ2-7|TRBD1
CASSLRTGPHEQYF
TGCGCCAGCAGCTTGAGGACAGGTCCTCACGAGCAGTACTTC
>NA|TRBV23-1|TRBJ1-1|TRBD1
CASPATGLRAEAFF
TGCGCCAGCCCAGCGACAGGGCTAAGAGCTGAAGCTTTCTTT
>NA|TRBV5-5|TRBJ1-1|TRBD1
CASSYRTGGNTEAFF
TGTGCCAGCAGCTATCGAACAGGGGGGAACACTGAAGCTTTCTTT
>NA|TRBV3-1/TRBV3-2|TRBJ2-7|TRBD1
CASSRVGGQGAYEQYF
TGTGCCAGCAGCCGCGTAGGAGGACAGGGGGCTTACGAGCAGTACTTC
>NA|TRBV18|TRBJ2-7|NA
CASSPRGEVYEQYF
TGTGCCAGCTCACCTCGCGGGGAAGTCTACGAGCAGTACTTC
>NA|TRBV5-1|TRBJ1-2|NA
CASSLAEGLSGYTF
TGCGCCAGCAGCTTGGCCGAGGGTCTGTCTGGCTACACCTTC
>few|TRBV29-1|TRBJ2-7|TRBD1
CSASGQGAYEQYF
TGCAGCGCGTCGGGACAGGGAGCCTACGAGCAGTACTTC
>NA|TRBV2|TRBJ2-1|TRBD2
CASKVFWNGRPNNEQFF
TGTGCCAGCAAGGTGTTTTGGAACGGGAGGCCCAACAATGAGCAGTTCTTC
>NA|TRBV30|TRBJ1-2|TRBD1
CAAGDRGFGYTF
TGTGCCGCCGGAGACAGGGGGTTTGGCTACACCTTC